This TCR beta chain emerged from a study of molecular identifiers for immune sequencing clone quantification. Overall study results and limits: It was shown that clones above 20 RNA copies held over 98% of effector molecules, but under 1% in naive cells.

On this clonotype: The antigen is undetermined. It may be a read error: a sequence one base away is much more abundant.

Preparation of the bulk TCR libraries relied on previously described methods and listed TCR primers. Via MiXCR, TCRdb re-called the PCR reads, giving one row per CDR3 protein. The table lists roughly 86,000 distinct CDR3 sequences, 19% of them singletons. With 10%, 30% or 50% of RNA, roughly 20,000 to 1,000,000 naive CD8 T cells were sequenced. Researchers sorted naive CD8 T cells as cells that were CD8+CD4-CCR7+CD45RA+. The CDR3 has 16 residues. Germline loops: CDR1 LNHDA, CDR2 SQIVND (reference sequence). V shed 1 base, J shed 6 bases, and the junction held 8 bases outside the gene matches. The rearrangement joins TRBV19 to TRBJ1-1; 10 bases map to TRBD1. Source material: naive CD8+ T cells from blood, with Jurkat cell RNA spiked in. This sample's subset: FACS-sorted CD8+CD4-CCR7+CD45RA+ naive T cells. This clonotype was obtained from a human donor in good health. Some libraries in this study had Jurkat cell RNA spiked in. The CDR3 here is CASSIGWDRGPAEAFF. CDR3 nucleotide sequence: TGTGCCAGTAGTATAGGATGGGACAGGGGTCCCGCTGAAGCTTTCTTT.